This T cell receptor (beta chain) was obtained from a study of blood T cell repertoires in COVID-19. The table came from immunoSEQ multiplex PCR; TCRdb's copy has only in-frame clones and leaves some out. Among a few hundred thousand clones listed, approximately 79% were seen once. Trimming removed 4 bases at V and 0 bases at J, with 10 bases between. The CDR3 has 16 residues. Germline CDR1 reads SGHVS; CDR2 reads FNYEAQ. Participant ages covered about 18 to 90 years across approximately 25 US areas. This clone was seen just once. The receptor was isolated from a man aged 25-45 years with acute COVID-19. Sequenced material: PBMCs or T cells enriched from blood (not recorded which). This chain links TRBV7-6 with TRBJ2-6; tentatively, D is TRBD2 (5 bases). The CDR3 sequence: CASSSEVGSGANVLTF. Written as DNA, the CDR3 is TGTGCCAGCAGCTCGGAGGTTGGCTCTGGGGCCAACGTCCTGACTTTC.